What follows are 24 T cell receptor beta chains derived from one specimen sequenced in a study of Ad26.COV2.S vaccination and SARS-CoV-2 variants. Treatment specified: 15 to 20 received Ad26.COV2.S at low or high dose, single or two shots; roughly 5 received placebo; per-sample allocation not given. Collection of samples fell on day 63 after the first vaccine or placebo injection. Some clones are missing from TCRdb's copy, which holds only in-frame ones; the method was immunoSEQ multiplex PCR. The data hold about 410,000 clones, with approximately 90% observed a single time. The sequencing used peripheral blood, collected in a trial of Ad26.COV2.S vaccine versus placebo. These receptors all come from a person aged 18-60 years who received the Ad26.COV2.S COVID-19 vaccine or a placebo.

This chain links TRBV11-3 with TRBJ2-7; no clear D gene. CDR1 and CDR2 (germline): SGHNT, YENEEA. CDR3 length: 12 amino acids. V lost 6 bases and J lost 0, with 6 bases in between. The CDR3 is CASSFDSYEQYF. The DNA of the CDR3 is TGTGCCAGCAGTTTTGACTCCTACGAGCAGTACTTC.

The chain is built from TRBV28 and TRBJ2-2; D remains ambiguous. Germline CDR1 and CDR2: MDHEN and SYDVKM. The ends were cut back, 3 bases at V and 0 bases at J, with 8 bases in the middle. The CDR3 extends over 15 amino acids. This chain's CDR3 is CASSFSDANTGELFF. CDR3 coding DNA: TGTGCCAGCAGTTTCTCCGATGCGAACACCGGGGAGCTGTTTTTT.

This clone was recorded a few times. The J gene is TRBJ1-5, the V gene TRBV15, with D unresolved. CDR1 is LNHNV, CDR2 YYDKDF, per germline (reference sequence). Trimming pared 1 base from V and 4 bases from J, leaving 17 bases between. CDR3 length equals 17 residues. CDR3 DNA sequence: TGTGCCACCAGCAGAGTTTCGCCGGTGACGGGAAATCAGCCCCAGCATTTT. This encodes CATSRVSPVTGNQPQHF. The full variable domain, completed using reference TRBV15 and TRBJ1-5, is DAMVIQNPRYQVTQFGKPVTLSCSQTLNHNVMYWYQQKSSQAPKLLFHYYDKDFNNEADTPDNFQSRRPNTSFCFLDIRSPGLGDTAMYLCATSRVSPVTGNQPQHFGDGTRLSIL.

This clone was recorded only once. The chain combines TRBV6-5 with TRBJ1-2; D perhaps matches TRBD1 (5 bases). Germline loops: CDR1 MNHEY, CDR2 SVGAGI. The CDR3 runs 15 residues. V lost 6 bases, J lost 5 bases, and 19 bases lay in between. This CDR3 reads CASREGPRGAYGYTF. The CDR3 coding sequence is TGTGCCAGCAGGGAGGGCCCCCGTGGGGCTTATGGCTACACCTTC.

The chain recombines TRBV6-1 with TRBJ2-1; D gene uncertain. There are 14 residues in the CDR3. With 3 bases removed from V and 4 bases from J, the gap between germline ends came to 10 bases. Looked up from germline, CDR1 is MNHNS and CDR2 is SASEGT. Here the CDR3 reads CASSEGRDYNEQFF. Here the CDR3 DNA reads TGTGCCAGCAGTGAGGGCAGAGATTACAATGAGCAGTTCTTC.

The rearrangement links TRBV30 to TRBJ2-6; 10 bases fit TRBD1. Germline-derived CDR1 and CDR2 are GTSNPN and SVGIG (reference sequence). Losses at the gene ends were 3 bases for V and 0 bases for J; bases not matched to a gene: 8. This CDR3 comprises 18 residues. The CDR3 reads CAWSRGDRGSSGANVLTF. CDR3 nucleotide sequence: TGTGCCTGGAGCCGTGGGGACAGGGGCTCCTCTGGGGCCAACGTCCTGACTTTC. Drawing the rest from reference TRBV30 and TRBJ2-6, the complete variable domain is SQTIHQWPATLVQPVGSPLSLECTVEGTSNPNLYWYRQAAGRGLQLLFYSVGIGQISSEVPQNLSASRPQDRQFILSSKKLLLSDSGFYLCAWSRGDRGSSGANVLTFGAGSRLTVL.

The chain is built from TRBV7-9 and TRBJ2-5, with TRBD1 matching over 7 bases. Trimming cost V 2 bases and J 5 bases; bases outside gene matches: 5. Germline CDR1 reads SEHNR; CDR2 reads FQNEAQ (reference sequence). The CDR3 sequence is 14 residues long. Here the CDR3 reads CASSLSTGWETQYF. CDR3 DNA: TGTGCCAGCAGCTTATCGACAGGGTGGGAGACCCAGTACTTC. The full variable domain, completed using reference TRBV7-9 and TRBJ2-5, is DTGVSQNPRHKITKRGQNVTFRCDPISEHNRLYWYRQTLGQGPEFLTYFQNEAQLEKSRLLSDRFSAERPKGSFSTLEIQRTEQGDSAMYLCASSLSTGWETQYFGPGTRLLVL.

The chain joins TRBV5-1 to TRBJ2-3; perhaps TRBD2 as D (6 bases). Germline CDR1 reads SGHRS; CDR2 reads YFSETQ. The CDR3 runs to 12 residues. Trimming left V 0 bases short and J 8 bases short, with 7 bases between. The DNA for the CDR3 is TGCGCCAGCAGCTTGGAGACTAGTACGCAGTATTTT. Protein: CASSLETSTQYF. The complete variable domain, with remaining parts taken from reference TRBV5-1 and TRBJ2-3, reads KAGVTQTPRYLIKTRGQQVTLSCSPISGHRSVSWYQQTPGQGLQFLFEYFSETQRNKGNFPGRFSGRQFSNSRSEMNVSTLELGDSALYLCASSLETSTQYFGPGTRLTVL.

The CDR3 sequence: CASNPQGAFYEQYF. DNA of the CDR3: TGTGCCAGCAATCCCCAGGGGGCGTTCTACGAGCAGTACTTC. The V call is TRBV6-5, the J call TRBJ2-7; 8 bases line up with TRBD1. This CDR3 has 14 residues. CDR1 is MNHEY, CDR2 SVGAGI, per germline. V lost 7 bases, J lost 3 bases, and 8 bases stayed unmatched.

This clone was counted a few times. The V gene is TRBV3-1 (or the pseudogene TRBV3-2), the J gene TRBJ1-1; TRBD1 matches at 9 bases. Germline-derived CDR1 and CDR2 are LGHDT and YNNKEL (reference sequence). The J segment lost 11 bases and the V segment lost 0 bases, leaving 7 bases of the junction unmatched. The CDR3 consists of 14 residues. CDR3 coding DNA: TGTGCCAGCAGCCAAGAAGGGACAGGGCGGAGGGCTTTCTTT. It specifies CASSQEGTGRRAFF.

This clone was counted only a few times. J is TRBJ2-7 and V is TRBV5-4; 7 bases match TRBD2. The junction had 3 bases not matched to a gene; V was cut back by 3 bases and J by 6 bases. CDR3 length equals 12 residues. CDR1 and CDR2 from the germline V gene are SGHNT and YYREEE (reference sequence). CDR3 protein: CASSSGGREQYF. The DNA for the CDR3 is TGTGCCAGCAGCTCGGGGGGACGCGAGCAGTACTTC.

The chain recombines TRBV19 with TRBJ1-5; perhaps TRBD1 as D (5 bases). The CDR3 has 18 amino acids. The V end lost 2 bases, the J end lost 7 bases, and 24 bases lay between the germline ends. Germline CDR1 and CDR2: LNHDA and SQIVND (reference sequence). The CDR3 coding sequence is TGTGCCAGTAGTATACCCAGGCTCCAGAGGGGACTGGGGCAGCCCCAGCATTTT. Translating gives CASSIPRLQRGLGQPQHF.

V gene TRBV6-5 combines with J gene TRBJ1-6; TRBD1 is a possible D gene (5 bases). The V end lost 2 bases, the J end lost 7 bases, and 6 bases lay between the germline ends. Germline CDR1 and CDR2: MNHEY and SVGAGI. The CDR3 is 13 amino acids. CDR3 DNA sequence: TGTGCCAGCAGTTACAGGGGAAATTCACCCCTCCACTTT. Translation: CASSYRGNSPLHF.

The chain recombines TRBV12-3 or TRBV12-4 with TRBJ2-1; 7 bases line up with TRBD1. V gave up 1 base and J gave up 12 bases; unmatched junction bases: 6. The CDR3 totals 13 residues. The CDR3 is CASSLGGQARQFF. In nucleotides, the CDR3 is TGTGCCAGCAGTTTAGGAGGACAGGCTAGGCAGTTCTTC.

Of note for this clone: One end of the junction does not line up with germline, which may come from a read error. Different DNA sequences within this sample yield the same CDR3. The V and J genes are TRBV28 and TRBJ1-5, with D possibly TRBD1 on 6 matching bases. This CDR3 spans 15 amino acids. In germline, CDR1 is MDHEN, CDR2 SYDVKM. The CDR3 region is CASTPYGQKDQPQHF. The DNA of the CDR3 is TGCGCCAGCACCCCGTACGGACAGAAGGATCAGCCCCAGCATTTT.

With regard to this clone: The sample contains more than one DNA sequence encoding this CDR3. The V call is TRBV19, the J call TRBJ2-7; TRBD2 matches 12 bases. The V gene end was trimmed by 3 bases and the J gene end by 3 bases; junction bases not matched to a gene: 0. CDR3 length equals 14 residues. Germline CDR1 reads LNHDA; CDR2 reads SQIVND (reference sequence). The DNA of the CDR3 is TGTGCCAGTAGTATGACTAGCGGGAGCTACGAGCAGTACTTC. Amino acids: CASSMTSGSYEQYF.

This clone was observed a few times. The chain combines TRBV3-1 (or the pseudogene TRBV3-2) with TRBJ1-1, with a weak D call TRBD1 (6 bases). Germline lookup yields CDR1 LGHDT and CDR2 YNNKEL (reference sequence). V was trimmed by 3 bases and J by 8 bases, leaving 10 bases between them. The CDR3 has 12 amino acids. The DNA for the CDR3 is TGTGCCAGCAGCCAGGGGGCAGGGGAAGCTTTCTTT. It translates to CASSQGAGEAFF.

V and J are TRBV7-9 and TRBJ1-6, with D possibly being TRBD1 (6 bases). Germline V CDR1 and CDR2: SEHNR, FQNEAQ (reference sequence). The CDR3 extends over 14 amino acids. The germline V and J ends were trimmed by 5 bases and 9 bases, with 14 bases remaining between them. The CDR3 coding sequence is TGTGCCAGCAGCGAGGCAGGGGAGGGTTCACCCCTCCACTTT. The encoded protein is CASSEAGEGSPLHF.

This clone was counted only a few times. CDR3 region: CASSQDHGRDEQFF. The CDR3 nucleotides are TGCGCCAGCAGCCAAGACCATGGGAGGGATGAGCAGTTCTTC. The chain employs TRBV4-3 and TRBJ2-1; 7 bases match TRBD2. This CDR3 has 14 residues. Losses at the gene ends were 0 bases for V and 8 bases for J; bases not matched to a gene: 4. CDR1 is LGHNA, CDR2 YSLEER, per germline.

The chain recombines TRBV14 with TRBJ2-7; the D gene is possibly TRBD2 (6 bases). Germline V CDR1 and CDR2: SGHDN, FVKESK. The CDR3 consists of 14 residues. Trimming pared 1 base from V and 6 bases from J, leaving 13 bases between. DNA of the CDR3: TGTGCCAGCAGCCAAGTCGGGAGAATAGGCGAGCAGTACTTC. Its protein product is CASSQVGRIGEQYF.

The V gene is TRBV5-1, the J gene TRBJ2-5, with D possibly being TRBD2 (6 bases). CDR3 length equals 14 residues. Trimming removed 0 bases from V and 5 bases from J, with 11 bases in between. Germline CDR1 SGHRS, CDR2 YFSETQ. CDR3 DNA: TGCGCCAGCAGCTTGGATTTAGGGAGGGAGACCCAGTACTTC. Translating it yields CASSLDLGRETQYF.

The chain has TRBV29-1 and TRBJ2-4, with 10 bases that match TRBD1. After removal of 7 bases from V and 9 bases from J, the junction contained 12 bases not matched to a gene. This CDR3 is 14 amino acids long. The germline V gene has CDR1 SQVTM and CDR2 ANQGSEA. CDR3 sequence: CSARQGARGSIQYF. In DNA, the CDR3 is TGCAGCGCCAGACAGGGGGCGCGGGGTAGCATTCAGTACTTC.

V is TRBV29-1 and J is TRBJ1-2, with D unclear. The V and J ends lost 0 bases and 8 bases respectively, with 19 bases between them. The CDR3 runs to 15 residues. CDR1 is SQVTM, CDR2 ANQGSEA, per germline. CDR3 loop: CSVEDLKGGSEGYTF. The DNA for the CDR3 is TGCAGCGTTGAAGATCTCAAGGGAGGGTCGGAGGGCTACACCTTC.

The V call is TRBV29-1, the J call TRBJ2-3; no firm D call. The CDR3 extends over 14 amino acids. CDR1 and CDR2 from the germline V gene are SQVTM and ANQGSEA. Trimming pared 4 bases from V and 6 bases from J, leaving 17 bases between. The CDR3 DNA reads as TGCAGCGTTGTAGTGGGCGGAACGTACGATACGCAGTATTTT. Protein: CSVVVGGTYDTQYF.